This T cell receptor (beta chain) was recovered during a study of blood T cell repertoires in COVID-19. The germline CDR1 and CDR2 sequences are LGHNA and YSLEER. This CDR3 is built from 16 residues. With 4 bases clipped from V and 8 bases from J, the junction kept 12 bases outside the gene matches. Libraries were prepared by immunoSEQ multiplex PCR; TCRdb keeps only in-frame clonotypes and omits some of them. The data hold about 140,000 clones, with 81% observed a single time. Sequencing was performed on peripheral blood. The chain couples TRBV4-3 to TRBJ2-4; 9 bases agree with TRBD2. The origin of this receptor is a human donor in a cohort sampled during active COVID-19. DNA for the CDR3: TGCGCCAGCAGCCTAGCCATTAGCGGGAGTAGGGACATTCAGTACTTC. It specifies CASSLAISGSRDIQYF.